This T cell receptor beta chain was found in a study of cytomegalovirus exposure and HLA in healthy donors. Points on this clone: What it binds is not known.

Study-wide findings and caveats: Most subjects' HLA-A and HLA-B alleles were reportedly predicted from TCR beta sequences. When presence/absence was analysed, sequencing depth was taken to be roughly uniform across donors.

The PCR had 60 Vbeta and 13 Jbeta primers. The method was immunoSEQ multiplex PCR; TCRdb's version includes in-frame clones alone and lacks a portion of them. The sample includes about 130,000 clones. Healthy bone marrow donors made up the cohort. This CDR3 has 15 residues. Germline CDR1 and CDR2: SGHTA and FQGTGA. V was shortened by 5 bases and J by 0 bases, with 11 bases between the two germline ends. The sample consisted of PBMCs. The sequence was obtained from a man aged 35 to 55 in good health and CMV-seronegative. J is TRBJ2-1 and V is TRBV7-3; a weak D match, TRBD2 (5 bases). CDR3 DNA: TGTGCCAGCAGCCCTCCGGGGTACTCCTACAATGAGCAGTTCTTC. Translation gives CASSPPGYSYNEQFF.